These 15 T cell receptor beta chains were sequenced from one sample in a study of shared clonotypes between healthy human individuals. The assay was immunoSEQ multiplex PCR, and TCRdb's table has in-frame clones only and misses some. The data show fewer than 1.6 million clones, around 98.5% seen once. Material for sequencing was naive CD4+ T cells sorted from blood. Subset specified: CD45RA+ positively selected. These receptors came from a man aged 30 to 45 in good health.

This chain links TRBV7-8 with TRBJ2-2, with unresolved D. Per the germline V gene, CDR1 is SGHVS and CDR2 is FQNEAQ. The germline V and J ends were trimmed by 5 bases and 6 bases, with 13 bases remaining between them. CDR3 length equals 14 residues. In nucleotides, the CDR3 is TGTGCCAGCAGCCCCCGCGTTGGGGCCGGGGAGCTGTTTTTT. This gives the protein CASSPRVGAGELFF.

The V gene is TRBV28, the J gene TRBJ2-7, with D unclear. Trimming removed 2 bases at V and 6 bases at J, with 11 bases between. Germline values: CDR1 MDHEN, CDR2 SYDVKM. The CDR3 runs to 13 residues. This CDR3 reads CASSLRSKLEQYF. The CDR3 nucleotides are TGTGCCAGCAGTTTACGGTCCAAGCTCGAGCAGTACTTC. The full variable domain, with the rest looked up from reference TRBV28 and TRBJ2-7, is DVKVTQSSRYLVKRTGEKVFLECVQDMDHENMFWYRQDPGLGLRLIYFSYDVKMKEKGDIPEGYSVSREKKERFSLILESASTNQTSMYLCASSLRSKLEQYFGPGTRLTVT.

The rearrangement joins TRBV2 to TRBJ2-7, with 8 bases fitting TRBD1. Germline-derived CDR1 and CDR2 are SNHLY and FYNNEI. The trim removed 6 bases at V and 7 bases at J, leaving 8 bases unmatched. This CDR3 contains 13 residues. The CDR3 loop reads CASSYRTGLEQYF. The CDR3 nucleotides are TGTGCCAGCAGCTACAGGACAGGGTTGGAGCAGTACTTC.

This chain uses TRBV2 with TRBJ1-1; D unresolved. V was clipped by 6 bases and J by 6 bases, with 11 bases between them. The CDR3 spans 12 residues. From germline, CDR1 is SNHLY and CDR2 FYNNEI. CDR3 coding DNA: TGTGCCAGCAGCGCTACTGGCGCTGAAGCTTTCTTT. Translating gives CASSATGAEAFF.

This clone was seen just once. The V call is TRBV20-1, the J call TRBJ1-2; D is unresolved. The CDR3 has 11 residues. Trimming pared 5 bases from V and 4 bases from J, leaving 8 bases between. CDR1 and CDR2 (germline): DFQATT, SNEGSKA (reference sequence). Written as DNA, the CDR3 is TGCAGTGCTGTGGAGAGCTATGGCTACACCTTC. Its protein is CSAVESYGYTF.

This clone was counted a single time. V usage is TRBV10-1 and J usage is TRBJ2-7; perhaps TRBD1 as D (7 bases). The CDR3 runs to 15 residues. Trimming took off 6 bases at V and 2 bases at J, with 17 bases between the two ends. From germline, CDR1 is WNHNN and CDR2 SYGVQD (reference sequence). DNA of the CDR3: TGCGCCAGCAGCGGAGGGACAGCCGAGACCTACGAGCAGTACTTC. Translated: CASSGGTAETYEQYF.

The genes are TRBV7-2 and TRBJ2-2; 7 bases match TRBD1. The CDR3 is made up of 15 amino acids. The junction had 3 bases not matched to a gene; V was cut back by 5 bases and J by 0 bases. CDR1 SGHTA and CDR2 FQGNSA come from the germline V gene. CDR3 in DNA: TGTGCCAGCAGCCTGGGACAGCCGAACACCGGGGAGCTGTTTTTT. This gives the protein CASSLGQPNTGELFF.

DNA of the CDR3: TGCGCCAGCAGCTTGAGAGGGGAGGGAAACACCATATATTTT. Its translation: CASSLRGEGNTIYF. The chain employs TRBV5-1 and TRBJ1-3, with a possible D match to TRBD1 (5 bases). CDR1 SGHRS and CDR2 YFSETQ come from the germline V gene. The CDR3 is 14 residues long. V was pared by 1 base and J by 4 bases, with 9 bases between.

The V call is TRBV5-6, the J call TRBJ1-5; D is unresolved. V shed 1 base and J shed 11 bases, with 10 bases lying between them. The CDR3 is made up of 12 amino acids. Germline V gives CDR1 SGHDT, CDR2 YYEEEE. For the CDR3, the DNA is TGTGCCAGCAGCTTGAACGGCGCGACCCAGCATTTT. Protein: CASSLNGATQHF.

The V gene is TRBV15, the J gene TRBJ2-3; TRBD2 matches at 9 bases. Germline CDR1 reads LNHNV; CDR2 reads YYDKDF (reference sequence). The CDR3 runs 17 residues. With V trimmed by 5 bases and J by 5 bases, 14 bases remained unmatched. The CDR3 sequence: CATSARGGGRALDTQYF. CDR3 DNA sequence: TGTGCCACCAGCGCCCGAGGCGGCGGGAGGGCCCTAGATACGCAGTATTTT.

The chain is built from TRBV9 and TRBJ1-4; D remains ambiguous. CDR3 size: 14 residues. V was pared by 7 bases and J by 0 bases, with 10 bases between. Germline loops: CDR1 SGDLS, CDR2 YYNGEE. The DNA for the CDR3 is TGTGCCAGCGGGCCAGTTACAACTAATGAAAAACTGTTTTTT. Encoded protein: CASGPVTTNEKLFF.

This chain links TRBV6-5 with TRBJ2-1, with D hard to call. CDR3 length: 13 residues. Germline V lookup: CDR1 MNHEY, CDR2 SVGAGI. The ends were cut back, 5 bases at V and 4 bases at J, with 9 bases in the middle. The CDR3 region has the DNA TGTGCCAGCAGTGGTCACCCTTACAATGAGCAGTTCTTC. Residues: CASSGHPYNEQFF.

V usage is TRBV10-1 and J usage is TRBJ1-1; D uncertain. Germline-derived CDR1 and CDR2 are WNHNN and SYGVQD (reference sequence). V lost 5 bases and J lost 0, with 7 bases in between. The CDR3 has 13 residues. The CDR3 DNA follows: TGCGCCAGCAGTCCGCGCATGAACACTGAAGCTTTCTTT. Translation gives CASSPRMNTEAFF.

The V gene is TRBV9, the J gene TRBJ1-1, with a tentative D call TRBD1 (6 bases). The CDR3 sequence is 14 residues long. Trimming left V 4 bases short and J 6 bases short, with 16 bases between. Looked up from germline, CDR1 is SGDLS and CDR2 is YYNGEE. CDR3 coding DNA: TGTGCCAGCAGCTCCCAGGGACATCAAGCTGAAGCTTTCTTT. It yields the protein CASSSQGHQAEAFF.

V and J are TRBV29-1 and TRBJ1-4; D gene uncertain. V dropped 4 bases and J dropped 2 bases, with 11 bases sitting between them. Germline CDR1 and CDR2: SQVTM and ANQGSEA. The CDR3 is 14 amino acids. CDR3 bases: TGCAGCGTTGGGAGCGGCGTTACTAATGAAAAACTGTTTTTT. This translates into CSVGSGVTNEKLFF.